The table lists the clone carrying this TCR beta chain with a count of one. The CDR3 sequence is 13 residues long. CDR1 and CDR2 from the germline V gene are SGHRS and YFSETQ. The V and J ends lost 7 bases and 6 bases respectively, with 16 bases between them. This specimen belongs to a study of technical replicates of blood from several donors. Here immunoSEQ multiplex PCR was the method, and the copy in TCRdb shows in-frame clones only, minus some. The table lists around 80,000 clones, roughly 98% of them singletons. Sequencing was carried out using T cells isolated from PBMCs. The chain recombines TRBV5-1 with TRBJ1-2; maybe TRBD1 (6 bases). This receptor was identified in a human donor in good health. DNA of the CDR3: TGCGCCAGCGGAAACAGGGACGGGCATGGCTACACCTTC. This sequence encodes CASGNRDGHGYTF.